Listed here is a single T cell receptor (beta chain). Antigen specificity is unknown. Amplification used 60 Vbeta primers and 13 Jbeta primers. Generated by immunoSEQ multiplex PCR, the TCRdb table keeps only in-frame clones and is missing some. The sample includes approximately 70,000 clones, around 70% of them seen just once. The sample is drawn from a study of cytomegalovirus exposure and HLA in healthy donors. Study-wide findings and caveats: There were 150 or so TCR beta chains listed as cytomegalovirus-associated. Across all donors, roughly uniform sequencing depth was an assumption of the presence/absence analyses.

Looked up from germline, CDR1 is SQVTM and CDR2 is ANQGSEA. There are 13 residues in the CDR3. This rearrangement joins TRBV29-1 to TRBJ2-7, with TRBD2 matching over 8 bases. Input material: PBMCs. The TCR originated in a middle-aged man in good health and CMV-seropositive. CDR3 protein: CSRCAGGVYEQYF. CDR3 sequence (DNA): TGCAGTCGTTGTGCGGGGGGCGTATACGAGCAGTACTTC.